This T cell receptor (beta chain) was captured by sequencing in a study of patients and donors after allogeneic stem cell transplantation. MiXCR, run by TCRdb on the RT-PCR reads, gives a single entry per CDR3 protein. The sample contains 390,000 or so distinct CDR3 sequences, more than 15% of which appear only once. The CDR3 sequence is 16 residues long. With V trimmed by 4 bases and J by 8 bases, 13 bases remained unmatched. The germline CDR1 and CDR2 sequences are SGDLS and YYNGEE. Sequencing used blood, either unsorted or a sorted T cell fraction (not recorded which). The receptor's source is a human donor who was either an allogeneic HSCT recipient or a stem cell or donor lymphocyte infusion donor (not recorded which). It is not recorded whose cells these are; they may come from a transplant donor. The chain combines TRBV9 with TRBJ2-1, with TRBD1 identical over 9 bases. This CDR3 reads CASSRPGTGSVDEQFF. The CDR3, as DNA: TGTGCCAGCAGCAGACCCGGGACAGGGAGCGTGGATGAGCAGTTCTTC.